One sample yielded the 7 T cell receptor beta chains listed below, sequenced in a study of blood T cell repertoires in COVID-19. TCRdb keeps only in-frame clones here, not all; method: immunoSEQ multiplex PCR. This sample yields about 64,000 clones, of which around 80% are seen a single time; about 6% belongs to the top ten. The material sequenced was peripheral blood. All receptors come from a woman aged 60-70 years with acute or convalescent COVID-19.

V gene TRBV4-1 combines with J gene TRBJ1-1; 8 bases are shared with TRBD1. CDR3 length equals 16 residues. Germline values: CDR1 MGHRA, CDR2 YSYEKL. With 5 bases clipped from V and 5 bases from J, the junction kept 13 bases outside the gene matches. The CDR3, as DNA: TGCGCCAGCAGCTCCGGGACAGGCCTAACGGGGACTGAAGCTTTCTTT. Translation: CASSSGTGLTGTEAFF.

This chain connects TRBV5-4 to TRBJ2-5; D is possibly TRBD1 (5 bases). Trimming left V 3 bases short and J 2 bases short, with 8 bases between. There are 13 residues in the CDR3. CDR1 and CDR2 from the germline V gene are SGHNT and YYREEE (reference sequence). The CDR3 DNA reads TGTGCCAGCAGCTGGGGCATGCAAGAGACCCAGTACTTC. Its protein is CASSWGMQETQYF. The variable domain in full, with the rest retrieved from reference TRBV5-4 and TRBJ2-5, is ETGVTQSPTHLIKTRGQQVTLRCSSQSGHNTVSWYQQALGQGPQFIFQYYREEENGRGNFPPRFSGLQFPNYSSELNVNALELDDSALYLCASSWGMQETQYFGPGTRLLVL.

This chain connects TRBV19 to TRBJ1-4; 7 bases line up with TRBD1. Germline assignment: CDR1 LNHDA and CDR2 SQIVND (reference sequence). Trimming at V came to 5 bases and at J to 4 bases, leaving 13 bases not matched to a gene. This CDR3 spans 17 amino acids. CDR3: CASSPRRGPAYNEKLFF. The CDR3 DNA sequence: TGTGCCAGTAGTCCCCGAAGGGGGCCCGCTTATAATGAAAAACTGTTTTTT.

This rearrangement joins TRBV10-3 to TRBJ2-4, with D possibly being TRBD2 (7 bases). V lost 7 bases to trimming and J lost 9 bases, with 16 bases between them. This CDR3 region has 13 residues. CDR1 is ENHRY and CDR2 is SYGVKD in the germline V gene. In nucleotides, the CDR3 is TGTGCCATCAAGGGAGCAGGGGAGGGCATTCAGTACTTC. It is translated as CAIKGAGEGIQYF.

This chain's CDR3 is CASSPGTGSYGYTF. Here the CDR3 DNA reads TGTGCCAGCAGCCCTGGGACAGGGTCATATGGCTACACCTTC. The V gene is TRBV7-2, the J gene TRBJ1-2; 9 bases match TRBD1. J was trimmed by 5 bases and V by 5 bases; bases with no gene match: 6. In germline, CDR1 is SGHTA, CDR2 FQGNSA. The CDR3 spans 14 residues.

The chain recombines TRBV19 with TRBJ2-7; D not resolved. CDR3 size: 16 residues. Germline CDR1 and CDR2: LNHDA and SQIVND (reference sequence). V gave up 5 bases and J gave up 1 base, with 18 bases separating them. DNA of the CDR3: TGTGCCAGTAGTCCCCGCGACCCGACATATTCCTACGAGCAGTACTTC. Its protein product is CASSPRDPTYSYEQYF.

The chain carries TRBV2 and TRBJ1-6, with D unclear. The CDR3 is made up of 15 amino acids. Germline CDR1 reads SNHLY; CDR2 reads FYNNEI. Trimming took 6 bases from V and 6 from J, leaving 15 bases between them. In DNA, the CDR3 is TGTGCCAGCAGAAGAGCTCGGGATACTAATTCACCCCTCCACTTT. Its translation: CASRRARDTNSPLHF.